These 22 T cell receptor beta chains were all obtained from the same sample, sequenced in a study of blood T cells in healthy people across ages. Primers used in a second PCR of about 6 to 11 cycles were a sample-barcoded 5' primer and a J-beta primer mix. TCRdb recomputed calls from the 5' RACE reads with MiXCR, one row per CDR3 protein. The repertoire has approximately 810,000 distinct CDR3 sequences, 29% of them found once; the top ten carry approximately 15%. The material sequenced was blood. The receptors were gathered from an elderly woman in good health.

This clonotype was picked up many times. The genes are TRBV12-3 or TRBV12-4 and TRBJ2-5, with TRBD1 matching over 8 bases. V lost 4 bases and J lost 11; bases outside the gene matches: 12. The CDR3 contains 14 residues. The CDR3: CASSYATGAGEQYF. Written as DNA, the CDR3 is TGTGCCAGCAGTTACGCGACAGGGGCAGGAGAGCAGTACTTC.

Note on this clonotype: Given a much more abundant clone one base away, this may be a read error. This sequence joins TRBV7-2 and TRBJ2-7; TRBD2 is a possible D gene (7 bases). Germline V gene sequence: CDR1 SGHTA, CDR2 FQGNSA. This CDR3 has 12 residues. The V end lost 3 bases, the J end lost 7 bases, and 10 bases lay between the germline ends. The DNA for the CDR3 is TGTGCCAGCAGCTTCGGGGGGCATGAGCAGTACTTC. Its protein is CASSFGGHEQYF. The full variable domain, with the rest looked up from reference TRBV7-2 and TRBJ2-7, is GAGVSQSPSNKVTEKGKDVELRCDPISGHTALYWYRQSLGQGLEFLIYFQGNSAPDKSGLPSDRFSAERTGGSVSTLTIQRTQQEDSAVYLCASSFGGHEQYFGPGTRLTVT.

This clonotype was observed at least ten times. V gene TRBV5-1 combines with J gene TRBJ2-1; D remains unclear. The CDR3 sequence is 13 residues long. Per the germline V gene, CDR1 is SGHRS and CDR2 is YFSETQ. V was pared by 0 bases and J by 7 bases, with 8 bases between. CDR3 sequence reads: CASSLEVGNEQFF. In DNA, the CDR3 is TGCGCCAGCAGCTTGGAGGTTGGGAATGAGCAGTTCTTC.

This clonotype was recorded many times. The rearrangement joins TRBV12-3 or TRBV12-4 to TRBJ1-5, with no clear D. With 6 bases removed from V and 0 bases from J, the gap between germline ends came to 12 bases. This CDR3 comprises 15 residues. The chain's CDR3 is CASSPSWSSNQPQHF. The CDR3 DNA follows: TGTGCCAGCAGCCCCTCATGGTCTAGCAATCAGCCCCAGCATTTT.

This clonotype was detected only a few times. CDR3 bases: TGTGCCAGCAGCTTAGATCAGACTAGCGGAGAGACCCAGTACTTC. It yields the protein CASSLDQTSGETQYF. The gene calls are TRBV11-2 and TRBJ2-5, with 9 bases identical to TRBD2. CDR3 length equals 15 residues. J lost 4 bases, V lost 0 bases, and 3 bases had no gene match. Germline CDR1 and CDR2: SGHAT and FQNNGV.

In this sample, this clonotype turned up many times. This CDR3 is CASSWTGKETQYF. The CDR3 coding sequence is TGTGCCAGCAGTTGGACAGGGAAAGAGACCCAGTACTTC. The V call is TRBV6-1, the J call TRBJ2-5; TRBD1 aligns across 8 bases. The germline V gene encodes CDR1 MNHNS and CDR2 SASEGT. This CDR3 is built from 13 residues. J gave up 3 bases and V 5 bases, and 2 bases lay outside the gene matches.

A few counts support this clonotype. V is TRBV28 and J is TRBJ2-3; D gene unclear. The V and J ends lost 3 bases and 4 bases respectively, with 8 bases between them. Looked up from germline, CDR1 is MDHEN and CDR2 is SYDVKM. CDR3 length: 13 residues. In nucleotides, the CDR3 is TGTGCCAGCAGTTTCGTAGGATCAGATACGCAGTATTTT. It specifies CASSFVGSDTQYF.

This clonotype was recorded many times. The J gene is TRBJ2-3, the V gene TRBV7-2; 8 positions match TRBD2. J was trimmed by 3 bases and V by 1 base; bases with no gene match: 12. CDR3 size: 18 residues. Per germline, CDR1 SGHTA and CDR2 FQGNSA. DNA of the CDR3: TGTGCCAGCAGCTTAGGTCGGGCTAGCGGGTGGAGTACAGATACGCAGTATTTT. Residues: CASSLGRASGWSTDTQYF.

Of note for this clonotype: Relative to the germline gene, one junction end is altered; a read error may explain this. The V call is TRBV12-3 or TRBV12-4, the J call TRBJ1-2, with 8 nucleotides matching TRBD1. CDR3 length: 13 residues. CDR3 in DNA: TGTGCCGGCAGTCCCAGGACAGGGCATGGCTACACCTTC. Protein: CAGSPRTGHGYTF.

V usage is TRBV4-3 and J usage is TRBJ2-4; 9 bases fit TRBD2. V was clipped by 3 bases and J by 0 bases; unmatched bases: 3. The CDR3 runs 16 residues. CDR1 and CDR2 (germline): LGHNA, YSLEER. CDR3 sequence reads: CASSQRLAVAKNIQYF. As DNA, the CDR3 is TGCGCCAGCAGCCAGAGACTAGCGGTAGCCAAAAACATTCAGTACTTC.

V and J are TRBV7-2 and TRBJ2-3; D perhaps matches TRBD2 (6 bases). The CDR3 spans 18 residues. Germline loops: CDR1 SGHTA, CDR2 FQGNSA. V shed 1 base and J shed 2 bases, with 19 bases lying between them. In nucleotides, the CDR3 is TGTGCCAGCAGCTTAGATTCCCTCGGGACTTGGGTCACAGATACGCAGTATTTT. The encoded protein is CASSLDSLGTWVTDTQYF.

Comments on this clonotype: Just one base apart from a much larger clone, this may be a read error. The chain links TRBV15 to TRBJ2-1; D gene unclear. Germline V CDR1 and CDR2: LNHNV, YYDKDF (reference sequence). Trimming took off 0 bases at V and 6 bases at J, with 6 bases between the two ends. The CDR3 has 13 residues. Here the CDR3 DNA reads TGTGCCACCAGCAGAGATCAACGCAATGAGCAGTTCTTC. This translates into CATSRDQRNEQFF.

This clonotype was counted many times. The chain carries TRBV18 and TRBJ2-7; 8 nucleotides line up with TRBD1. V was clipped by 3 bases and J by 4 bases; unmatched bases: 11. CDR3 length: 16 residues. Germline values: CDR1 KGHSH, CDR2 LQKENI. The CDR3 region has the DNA TGTGCCAGCTCACCGCGAATTGGACAGGGACAGTACGAGCAGTACTTC. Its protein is CASSPRIGQGQYEQYF.

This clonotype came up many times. The CDR3: CAISESRGIRFEQYF. CDR3 bases: TGTGCCATCAGTGAGTCGAGAGGGATCAGGTTTGAGCAGTACTTC. V and J are TRBV10-3 and TRBJ2-7, with D maybe TRBD2 (5 bases). V lost 0 bases and J lost 7, with 16 bases in between. The CDR3 spans 15 residues. Germline V gene data show CDR1 as ENHRY and CDR2 as SYGVKD.

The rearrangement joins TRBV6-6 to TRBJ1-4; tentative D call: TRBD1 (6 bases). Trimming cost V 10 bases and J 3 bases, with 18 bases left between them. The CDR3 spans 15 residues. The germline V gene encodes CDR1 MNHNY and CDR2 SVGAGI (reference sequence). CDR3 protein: CATKQGRLANEKLFF. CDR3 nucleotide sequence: TGTGCCACCAAACAGGGAAGGCTCGCTAATGAAAAACTGTTTTTT.

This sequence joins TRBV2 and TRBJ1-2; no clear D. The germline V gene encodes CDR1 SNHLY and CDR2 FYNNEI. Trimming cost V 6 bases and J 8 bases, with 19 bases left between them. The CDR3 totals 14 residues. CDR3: CASREENTYRGYTF. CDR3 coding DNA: TGTGCCAGCAGGGAGGAAAACACCTATCGCGGCTACACCTTC.

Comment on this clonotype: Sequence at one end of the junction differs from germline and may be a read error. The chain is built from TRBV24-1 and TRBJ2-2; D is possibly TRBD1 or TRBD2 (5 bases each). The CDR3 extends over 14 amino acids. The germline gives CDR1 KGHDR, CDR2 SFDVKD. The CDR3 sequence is CATSDPYRPGERFF. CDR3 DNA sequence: TGTGCCACCAGTGACCCATACAGGCCCGGGGAGCGGTTTTTT.

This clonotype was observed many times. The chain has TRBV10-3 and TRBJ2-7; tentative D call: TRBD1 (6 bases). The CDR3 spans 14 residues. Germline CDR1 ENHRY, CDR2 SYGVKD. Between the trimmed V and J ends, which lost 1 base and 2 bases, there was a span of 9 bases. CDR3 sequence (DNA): TGTGCCATCAGTGAGTACCAGGGGCCCTACGAGCAGTACTTC. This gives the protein CAISEYQGPYEQYF.

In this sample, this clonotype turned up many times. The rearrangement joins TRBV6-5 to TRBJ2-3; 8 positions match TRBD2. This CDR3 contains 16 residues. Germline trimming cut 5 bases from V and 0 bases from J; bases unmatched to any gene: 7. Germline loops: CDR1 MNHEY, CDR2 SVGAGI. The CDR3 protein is CASSHRGGSSTDTQYF. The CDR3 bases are TGTGCCAGCAGTCACCGGGGGGGCTCTAGCACAGATACGCAGTATTTT.

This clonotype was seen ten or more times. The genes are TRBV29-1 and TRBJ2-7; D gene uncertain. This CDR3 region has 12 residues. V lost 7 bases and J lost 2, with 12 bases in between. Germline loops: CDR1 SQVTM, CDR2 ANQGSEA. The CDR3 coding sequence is TGCAGCGGGACGGTTGGCGCCTACGAGCAGTACTTC. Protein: CSGTVGAYEQYF.

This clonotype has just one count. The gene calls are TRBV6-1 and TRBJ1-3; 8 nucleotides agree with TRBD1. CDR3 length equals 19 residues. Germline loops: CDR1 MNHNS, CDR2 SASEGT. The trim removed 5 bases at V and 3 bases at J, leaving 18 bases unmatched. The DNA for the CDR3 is TGTGCCAGCAGTCTAAACCCCATTCGGACAGGGAGGAATGGAAACACCATATATTTT. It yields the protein CASSLNPIRTGRNGNTIYF.

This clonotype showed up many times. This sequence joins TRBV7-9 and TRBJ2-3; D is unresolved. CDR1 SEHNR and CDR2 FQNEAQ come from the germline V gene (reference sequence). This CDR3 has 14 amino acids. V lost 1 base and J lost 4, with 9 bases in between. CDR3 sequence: CASSLETSSDTQYF. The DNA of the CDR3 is TGTGCCAGCAGCTTAGAGACCTCTTCAGATACGCAGTATTTT.